A selection of T cell receptor beta chains follows, all from one sample in a study of control samples from healthy donors and cancer patients. The data were produced by immunoSEQ multiplex PCR, yet TCRdb's version contains in-frame clones alone and is incomplete. The sample yields fewer than 65,000 clones, 80% seen once. The sequencing sample was made of blood. The receptors were sampled from a man between 65 and 85 years old in good health. The CDR3 runs from the conserved cysteine through the conserved F or W. The D gene is left open where the match is weak. Clone size is given for some rows only: seen once, a few or many times, or a class if the clone is expanded.

>TRBV5-1|TRBJ2-5|-|-
TGCGCCAGCAGCTTGGTGACTCAGTCTCAAGAGACCCAGTACTTC
CASSLVTQSQETQYF
>TRBV4-2|TRBJ2-5|-|TRBD2
TGTGCCAGCAGCCTTCCGGGACTAGCGTCTGGGACCCAGTACTTC
CASSLPGLASGTQYF
>TRBV28|TRBJ1-5|-|-
TGTGCCAGCAGCCGCGGGGAACACAATCAGCCCCAGCATTTT
CASSRGEHNQPQHF
>TRBV6-5|TRBJ1-1|-|-
TGTGCCAGCAACCCGGGGGGGCACACTGAAGCTTTCTTT
CASNPGGHTEAFF
>TRBV7-9|TRBJ2-3|-|-
TGTGCCAGCAGCTTAGCGAGGTTGGGGCAGTATTTT
CASSLARLGQYF
>TRBV5-8|TRBJ2-5|-|-
TGTGCCAGCAGCCCAAGACAGACCCAAGAGACCCAGTACTTC
CASSPRQTQETQYF
>TRBV28|TRBJ2-7|-|TRBD1
TGTGCCAGCAGTTTAGTGAACAGGGGCTACGAGCAGTACTTC
CASSLVNRGYEQYF
>TRBV12-5|TRBJ2-6|few|-
TGTGCTAGCGGGAACTCTGGGGCCAACGTCCTGACTTTC
CASGNSGANVLTF
>TRBV19|TRBJ1-1|-|-
TGTGCCAGTAGTATAGGACAGGCTGGCACTGAAGCTTTCTTT
CASSIGQAGTEAFF
>TRBV5-1|TRBJ2-2|-|-
TGCGCCAGCAGCTTAGGGGTGGGCAGCACAACCGGGGAGCTGTTTTTT
CASSLGVGSTTGELFF
>TRBV6-2/TRBV6-3|TRBJ1-2|-|-
TGTGCCAGCAGTTTGAGTAGGGGCTACACCTTC
CASSLSRGYTF
>TRBV6-5|TRBJ1-5|-|-
TGTGCCAGCAGTTATAGGGGGGGTAGCAATCAGCCCCAGCATTTT
CASSYRGGSNQPQHF
>TRBV2|TRBJ1-4|-|TRBD1
TGTGCCAGTTCCAGGGGGACTAATGAAAAACTGTTTTTT
CASSRGTNEKLFF
>TRBV2|TRBJ1-2|once|-
TGTGCCAGCAGTGAAGAGACTTTGGGGCGCGGCTACACCTTC
CASSEETLGRGYTF
>TRBV15|TRBJ2-7|once|-
TGTGCCACCAGCCAGGGGGGAAGCTCCTACGAGCAGTACTTC
CATSQGGSSYEQYF
>TRBV3-1/TRBV3-2|TRBJ2-2|once|-
TGTGCCAGCAGCCAAGACAGGGTAGCCGGGGAGCTGTTTTTT
CASSQDRVAGELFF
>TRBV5-1|TRBJ1-2|-|TRBD1
TGCGCCAGCAGCCCGAGGGACAGGGGAGAGAACTATGGCTACACCTTC
CASSPRDRGENYGYTF
>TRBV2|TRBJ1-4|-|-
TGTGCCAGCAGTGACACGGTGGGGGAAAAACTGTTTTTT
CASSDTVGEKLFF
>TRBV11-3|TRBJ2-5|once|-
TGTGCCAGCAGCTTATCTCGACCAAGGGAGACCCAGTACTTC
CASSLSRPRETQYF
>TRBV5-1|TRBJ2-3|-|TRBD2
TGCGCCAGCAGCTCTAGACTAGCGGGAGGAGGAACAGATACGCAGTATTTT
CASSSRLAGGGTDTQYF
>TRBV27|TRBJ2-5|-|-
TGTGCCAGCAGTTTACGGGAAGAGACCCAGTACTTC
CASSLREETQYF
>TRBV24-1|TRBJ2-3|few|-
TGTGCCACCGAGGGGAACGCGGATACGCAGTATTTT
CATEGNADTQYF
>TRBV12-3/TRBV12-4|TRBJ2-1|-|TRBD1
TGTGCCAGCAGTAGAGGGACAGGCCTGCAGTTCTTC
CASSRGTGLQFF
>TRBV5-1|TRBJ2-1|-|TRBD1
TGCGCCAGCAGCTCAGGGGGACAGGTACTGCGTGAGCAGTTCTTC
CASSSGGQVLREQFF
>TRBV28|TRBJ2-1|-|TRBD1
TGTGCCAGTGTCAACAGGGGGGCGATCCTTAACTACAATGAGCAGTTCTTC
CASVNRGAILNYNEQFF
>TRBV5-4|TRBJ2-3|-|-
TGTGCCAGCAGCTTGTGGGCAGGGAGTACAGATACGCAGTATTTT
CASSLWAGSTDTQYF
>TRBV5-1|TRBJ1-1|-|-
TGCGCCAGCAGCTTGGCGGGAGGGGGGTACACTGAAGCTTTCTTT
CASSLAGGGYTEAFF
>TRBV4-1|TRBJ2-5|-|-
TGCGCCAGCAGCCAAGATGCCGCTTCTATGGCGACCCAGTACTTC
CASSQDAASMATQYF
>TRBV9|TRBJ1-5|-|-
TGTGCCAGCAGCCCGGGAGGGGGGAATCAGCCCCAGCATTTT
CASSPGGGNQPQHF